This T cell receptor (beta chain) was captured in a study of cytomegalovirus exposure and HLA in healthy donors. Healthy bone marrow donors supplied every sample. The PCR was carried out with 60 Vbeta primers and 13 Jbeta primers. TCRdb's copy holds only in-frame clones and misses some; the assay was immunoSEQ multiplex PCR. Of about 120,000 clones listed, over 8.5% are singletons. Looked up from germline, CDR1 is SEHNR and CDR2 is FQNEAQ (reference sequence). This CDR3 contains 15 residues. V shed 5 bases, J shed 3 bases, and the junction held 9 bases outside the gene matches. The sample taken for sequencing was PBMCs. This receptor was taken from a woman aged 40 to 49 in good health and CMV-seropositive. The rearrangement links TRBV7-9 to TRBJ1-2; 7 bases are shared with TRBD1. The CDR3 DNA reads TGTGCCAGCAGCATACTAGACAGGGAGTACTATGGCTACACCTTC. Its translation: CASSILDREYYGYTF.